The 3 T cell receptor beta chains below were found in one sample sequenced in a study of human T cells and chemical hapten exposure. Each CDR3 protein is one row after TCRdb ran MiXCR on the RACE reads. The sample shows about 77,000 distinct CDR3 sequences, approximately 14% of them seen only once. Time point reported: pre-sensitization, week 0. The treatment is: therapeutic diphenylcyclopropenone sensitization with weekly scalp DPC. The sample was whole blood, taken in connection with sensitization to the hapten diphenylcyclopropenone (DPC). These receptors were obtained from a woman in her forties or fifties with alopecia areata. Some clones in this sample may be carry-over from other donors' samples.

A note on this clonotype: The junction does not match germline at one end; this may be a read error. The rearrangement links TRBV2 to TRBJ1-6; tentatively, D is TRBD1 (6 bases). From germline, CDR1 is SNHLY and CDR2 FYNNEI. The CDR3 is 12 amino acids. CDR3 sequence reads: CASREDRSPLHF. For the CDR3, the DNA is TGTGCCAGCAGAGAAGACAGGTCACCCCTCCACTTT. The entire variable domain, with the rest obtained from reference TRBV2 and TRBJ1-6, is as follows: EPEVTQTPSHQVTQMGQEVILRCVPISNHLYFYWYRQILGQKVEFLVSFYNNEISEKSEIFDDQFSVERPDGSNFTLKIRSTKLEDSAMYFCASREDRSPLHFGNGTRLTVT.

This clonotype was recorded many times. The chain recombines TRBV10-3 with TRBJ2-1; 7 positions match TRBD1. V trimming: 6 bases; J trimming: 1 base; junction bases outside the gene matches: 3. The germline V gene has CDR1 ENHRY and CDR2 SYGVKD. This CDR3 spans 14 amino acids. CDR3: CAISRDSSYNEQFF. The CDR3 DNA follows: TGTGCCATCAGCAGGGACAGTTCCTACAATGAGCAGTTCTTC.

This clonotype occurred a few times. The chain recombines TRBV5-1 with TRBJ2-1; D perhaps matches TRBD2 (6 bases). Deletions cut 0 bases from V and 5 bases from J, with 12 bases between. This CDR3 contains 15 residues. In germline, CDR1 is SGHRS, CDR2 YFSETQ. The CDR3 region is CASSLEEGFHNEQFF. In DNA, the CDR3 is TGCGCCAGCAGCTTGGAGGAGGGGTTCCACAATGAGCAGTTCTTC.